The clone carrying this T cell receptor (beta chain) was seen many times. The sample is drawn from a study of T cells in Graves' hyperthyroidism and ophthalmopathy. The wider study: Peripheral blood was obtained at initial diagnosis, preceding any treatment.

The source material, RNA transcripts, was used to amplify TCR beta CDR3 regions. In the first-round RT-PCR of the TCR CDR3, the HTBI primer set was used. TCRdb processed the multiplex PCR reads anew with MiXCR; each CDR3 protein has one entry. The data contain some 270,000 distinct CDR3 sequences, about an eighth of them seen just once; the ten biggest clones take up roughly 7.5%. Between the trimmed V and J ends, which lost 2 bases and 7 bases, there was a span of 6 bases. Germline values: CDR1 GTSNPN, CDR2 SVGIG (reference sequence). The CDR3 runs to 11 residues. Sequencing input: blood. V is TRBV30 and J is TRBJ2-1; D is unresolved. The sequence came from a woman aged 25 to 39 with Graves' hyperthyroidism that later progressed to Graves' ophthalmopathy. Here the CDR3 reads CAWSTANEQFF. DNA of the CDR3: TGTGCCTGGAGTACAGCGAATGAGCAGTTCTTC.